This passage covers 25 T cell receptor beta chains from one sample sequenced in a study of cytomegalovirus exposure and HLA in healthy donors. Using immunoSEQ multiplex PCR, the repertoire was profiled, and TCRdb retains in-frame clones only, with some absent. The data contain roughly 300,000 clones, roughly 85% of them singletons. The sequencing sample was made of PBMCs. The source is a woman younger than 30 in good health and CMV-seronegative.

This clone was detected only a few times. The V gene is TRBV5-1, the J gene TRBJ2-1; 9 bases fit TRBD2. The V segment lost 7 bases and the J segment 0 bases; nucleotides outside the gene matches: 5. The CDR3 is 15 amino acids. Looked up from germline, CDR1 is SGHRS and CDR2 is YFSETQ. The CDR3, as DNA: TGCGCCAGCCGCCTTAGCGGGAGCTCCTACAATGAGCAGTTCTTC. Its protein product is CASRLSGSSYNEQFF.

The rearrangement joins TRBV29-1 to TRBJ2-2, with 7 bases fitting TRBD2. Germline CDR1 reads SQVTM; CDR2 reads ANQGSEA. CDR3 size: 14 residues. V trimming: 4 bases; J trimming: 4 bases; junction bases outside the gene matches: 6. The CDR3 sequence is CSVVSSGATGELFF. The CDR3 DNA sequence: TGCAGCGTTGTATCTAGCGGAGCCACCGGGGAGCTGTTTTTT.

The chain uses TRBV9 and TRBJ2-2; D is perhaps TRBD2 (5 bases). The CDR3 runs 16 residues. The germline V gene has CDR1 SGDLS and CDR2 YYNGEE. V dropped 0 bases and J dropped 4 bases, with 13 bases sitting between them. CDR3 sequence reads: CASSVGGSELTGELFF. In nucleotides, the CDR3 is TGTGCCAGCAGCGTAGGTGGTAGCGAGCTCACCGGGGAGCTGTTTTTT.

The chain uses TRBV4-2 and TRBJ1-1; D perhaps matches TRBD1 (6 bases). This CDR3 is 14 amino acids long. V was shortened by 4 bases and J by 1 base, with 10 bases between the two germline ends. CDR1 LGHNA and CDR2 YNFKEQ come from the germline V gene. Here the CDR3 DNA reads TGTGCCAGCAGCCCCGGGACAAGGAACACTGAAGCTTTCTTT. It encodes CASSPGTRNTEAFF.

The chain carries TRBV7-9 and TRBJ2-7, with a weak D call TRBD1 (5 bases). Trimming removed 5 bases from V and 7 bases from J, with 12 bases in between. The CDR3 is 12 amino acids. The germline gives CDR1 SEHNR, CDR2 FQNEAQ (reference sequence). The CDR3 loop is CASSTVRVEQYF. Here the CDR3 DNA reads TGTGCCAGCAGCACCGTCAGGGTAGAGCAGTACTTC.

This sequence joins TRBV28 and TRBJ2-7; 7 nucleotides align to TRBD2. The CDR3 is 13 amino acids. Trimming cost V 4 bases and J 4 bases; bases outside gene matches: 4. CDR1 is MDHEN and CDR2 is SYDVKM in the germline V gene. CDR3 sequence: CASSYSGVYEQYF. The CDR3 DNA is TGTGCCAGCAGTTACAGCGGGGTATACGAGCAGTACTTC.

For the CDR3, the DNA is TGTGCCAGCAGACCAGGGGTCGGCTATGGCTACACCTTC. Amino acid sequence: CASRPGVGYGYTF. The V gene is TRBV27, the J gene TRBJ1-2; maybe TRBD1 (6 bases). V was trimmed by 6 bases and J by 4 bases, leaving 12 bases between them. The germline gives CDR1 MNHEY, CDR2 SMNVEV (reference sequence). The CDR3 is 13 residues long.

V gene TRBV7-3 combines with J gene TRBJ2-3; unclear D gene. Germline loops: CDR1 SGHTA, CDR2 FQGTGA. CDR3 length: 13 residues. V shed 5 bases and J shed 2 bases, with 8 bases lying between them. The chain's CDR3 is CASSTYATDTQYF. The CDR3 DNA follows: TGTGCCAGCAGCACCTACGCCACAGATACGCAGTATTTT.

V and J are TRBV7-2 and TRBJ2-1; tentatively, D is TRBD2 (5 bases). Between the trimmed V and J ends, which lost 4 bases and 7 bases, there was a span of 11 bases. The V gene's germline CDR1 is SGHTA and CDR2 FQGNSA. The CDR3 sequence is 13 residues long. CDR3 sequence reads: CASSYDGDNEQFF. CDR3 sequence (DNA): TGTGCCAGCAGCTACGACGGGGATAATGAGCAGTTCTTC.

This chain uses TRBV6-5 with TRBJ1-1; perhaps TRBD1 as D (5 bases). This CDR3 region has 13 residues. Trimming removed 5 bases at V and 2 bases at J, with 9 bases between. The germline gives CDR1 MNHEY, CDR2 SVGAGI. CDR3 DNA: TGTGCCAGCAGTAAACAGGTCAACACTGAAGCTTTCTTT. Translation: CASSKQVNTEAFF.

This chain uses TRBV11-2 with TRBJ2-1; D is uncertain. This CDR3 has 15 residues. Trimming stripped 7 bases from V and 0 bases from J, with 13 bases between. CDR1 SGHAT and CDR2 FQNNGV come from the germline V gene. Here the CDR3 DNA reads TGTGCCAGCAATGAGGCCCGGAGCTCCTACAATGAGCAGTTCTTC. Translated: CASNEARSSYNEQFF.

The rearrangement uses TRBV6-5 and TRBJ1-5, with a tentative D call TRBD1 (6 bases). Germline V gene sequence: CDR1 MNHEY, CDR2 SVGAGI. The V end was cut by 6 bases, the J end by 3 bases, with 9 bases between. This CDR3 is built from 13 residues. In DNA form, the CDR3 reads TGTGCCAGCAGCGGACAGTACAATCAGCCCCAGCATTTT. Protein product: CASSGQYNQPQHF.

This clone was found a few times. The chain combines TRBV2 with TRBJ1-1; possible D gene TRBD1, 5 bases. Looked up from germline, CDR1 is SNHLY and CDR2 is FYNNEI. The germline V and J ends were trimmed by 8 bases and 1 base, with 11 bases remaining between them. The length of the CDR3 is 13 residues. CDR3 sequence (DNA): TGTGCCAGCGAACGACAGAGGAACACTGAAGCTTTCTTT. Protein product: CASERQRNTEAFF.

The chain combines TRBV5-1 with TRBJ2-5, with 12 bases that match TRBD2. Germline CDR1 SGHRS, CDR2 YFSETQ. The CDR3 spans 16 residues. V lost 1 base to trimming and J lost 2 bases; unmatched junction nucleotides: 3. The chain's CDR3 is CASSLLLAGGQETQYF. The CDR3 DNA sequence: TGCGCCAGCAGCTTGTTGCTAGCGGGAGGGCAAGAGACCCAGTACTTC.

The chain uses TRBV5-6 and TRBJ2-5; 8 nucleotides match TRBD2. The CDR3 length is 11 residues. In germline, CDR1 is SGHDT, CDR2 YYEEEE. Here the CDR3 DNA reads TGTGCAACGGGAGGGCAAGAGACCCAGTACTTC. Its protein is CATGGQETQYF.

The chain uses TRBV28 and TRBJ1-5, with TRBD1 matching over 7 bases. Germline lookup yields CDR1 MDHEN and CDR2 SYDVKM. After removal of 6 bases from V and 4 bases from J, the junction contained 6 bases not matched to a gene. There are 14 residues in the CDR3. This chain's CDR3 is CASSGGQWNQPQHF. The CDR3, as DNA: TGTGCCAGCAGCGGGGGACAGTGGAATCAGCCCCAGCATTTT.

V usage is TRBV11-2 and J usage is TRBJ2-3; TRBD1 might be the D (6 bases). The V and J ends lost 5 bases and 1 base respectively, with 13 bases between them. The CDR3 spans 15 residues. In germline, CDR1 is SGHAT, CDR2 FQNNGV. In DNA, the CDR3 is TGTGCCAGCAGCGGTCAGGGGTCAGGCACAGATACGCAGTATTTT. Protein sequence: CASSGQGSGTDTQYF.

This chain connects TRBV27 to TRBJ1-2; 7 nucleotides line up with TRBD1. CDR3 length: 13 amino acids. V lost 10 bases to trimming and J lost 4 bases; unmatched junction nucleotides: 9. Germline V gene lookup returns CDR1 MNHEY and CDR2 SMNVEV (reference sequence). CDR3 nucleotide sequence: TGTGCCACCAAGGGGGCAGGGGTCTATGGCTACACCTTC. It translates to CATKGAGVYGYTF.

V gene TRBV7-2 combines with J gene TRBJ1-5, with TRBD1 matching 12 bases. Looked up from germline, CDR1 is SGHTA and CDR2 is FQGNSA. Trimming removed 4 bases from V and 1 base from J; junction bases left unmatched: 5. CDR3 size: 17 residues. CDR3 protein: CASSWGQGAGSNQPQHF. The CDR3 region has the DNA TGTGCCAGCAGCTGGGGACAGGGGGCAGGGAGCAATCAGCCCCAGCATTTT. Together with reference TRBV7-2 and TRBJ1-5, the CDR3 gives the full variable domain: GAGVSQSPSNKVTEKGKDVELRCDPISGHTALYWYRQSLGQGLEFLIYFQGNSAPDKSGLPSDRFSAERTGGSVSTLTIQRTQQEDSAVYLCASSWGQGAGSNQPQHFGDGTRLSIL.

This rearrangement joins TRBV6-1 to TRBJ2-1, with TRBD2 matching 10 bases. J gave up 5 bases and V 4 bases, and 14 bases lay outside the gene matches. Germline values: CDR1 MNHNS, CDR2 SASEGT. This CDR3 has 18 residues. The CDR3 DNA follows: TGTGCCAGCAGTGCCGGCCTAGCGGGAGACCTCGGCAACAATGAGCAGTTCTTC. This sequence encodes CASSAGLAGDLGNNEQFF.

V is TRBV6-5 and J is TRBJ1-1, with D possibly being TRBD1 (5 bases). Germline values: CDR1 MNHEY, CDR2 SVGAGI. This CDR3 has 14 amino acids. V gave up 5 bases and J gave up 2 bases, with 12 bases separating them. This CDR3 reads CASSAHRSNTEAFF. The CDR3 DNA follows: TGTGCCAGCAGTGCCCACAGGAGTAACACTGAAGCTTTCTTT.

CDR3 DNA sequence: TGTGCCATCAATCCGGGCTCTGGAAACACCATATATTTT. Translated, it gives CAINPGSGNTIYF. The V gene is TRBV10-3, the J gene TRBJ1-3, with D uncertain. This CDR3 is built from 13 residues. Germline CDR1 and CDR2: ENHRY and SYGVKD. Trimming removed 7 bases at V and 0 bases at J, with 7 bases between.

In this sample, this clone turned up a few times. The chain carries TRBV7-6 and TRBJ2-7; 12 bases match TRBD1. Germline CDR1 and CDR2: SGHVS and FNYEAQ. The ends lost 4 bases at V and 7 bases at J; junction bases unmatched: 5. The CDR3 loop spans 14 amino acids. As DNA, the CDR3 is TGTGCCAGCAGCTCGGGACAGGGGGCGGGAGAGCAGTACTTC. Protein product: CASSSGQGAGEQYF. Complete variable domain (other parts from reference TRBV7-6 and TRBJ2-7): GAGVSQSPRYKVTKRGQDVALRCDPISGHVSLYWYRQALGQGPEFLTYFNYEAQQDKSGLPNDRFSAERPEGSISTLTIQRTEQRDSAMYRCASSSGQGAGEQYFGPGTRLTVT.

This clone was observed a few times. This chain links TRBV5-1 with TRBJ2-2; D not certain. This CDR3 is built from 15 residues. Germline V lookup: CDR1 SGHRS, CDR2 YFSETQ. The V and J ends lost 5 bases and 7 bases respectively, with 18 bases between them. DNA for the CDR3: TGCGCCAGCAGTTCCGCAGACATAGTGGGCGGGGAGCTGTTTTTT. It specifies CASSSADIVGGELFF.

This chain connects TRBV7-2 to TRBJ2-5; tentatively, D is TRBD2 (5 bases). The CDR3 totals 14 residues. Germline CDR1 SGHTA, CDR2 FQGNSA. Trimming left V 5 bases short and J 0 bases short, with 10 bases between. CDR3 loop: CASSARLNQETQYF. The CDR3, as DNA: TGTGCCAGCAGCGCCCGACTAAACCAAGAGACCCAGTACTTC.